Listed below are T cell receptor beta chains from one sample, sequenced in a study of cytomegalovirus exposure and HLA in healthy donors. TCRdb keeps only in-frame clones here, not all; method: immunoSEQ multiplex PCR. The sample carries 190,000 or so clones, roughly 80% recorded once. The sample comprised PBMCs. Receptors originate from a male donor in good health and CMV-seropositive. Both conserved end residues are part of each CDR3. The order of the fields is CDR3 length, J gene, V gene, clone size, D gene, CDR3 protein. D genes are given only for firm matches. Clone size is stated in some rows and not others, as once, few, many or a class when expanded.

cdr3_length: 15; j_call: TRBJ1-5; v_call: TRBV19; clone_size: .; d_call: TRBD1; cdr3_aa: CASSRGQAIYQPQHF
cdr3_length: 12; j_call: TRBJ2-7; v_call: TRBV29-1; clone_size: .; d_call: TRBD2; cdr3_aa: CSVGGTPSEQYF
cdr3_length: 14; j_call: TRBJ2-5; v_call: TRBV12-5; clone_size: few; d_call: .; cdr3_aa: CASGLDNQRETQYF
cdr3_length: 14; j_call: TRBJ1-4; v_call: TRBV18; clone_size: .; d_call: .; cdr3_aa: CASSPYRDDEKLFF
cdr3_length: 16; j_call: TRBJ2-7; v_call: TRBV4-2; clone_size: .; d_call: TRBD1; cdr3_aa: CASSQGRDRGSYEQYF
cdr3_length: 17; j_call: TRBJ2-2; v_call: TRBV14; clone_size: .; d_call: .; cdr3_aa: CASSQEPRLSYTGELFF
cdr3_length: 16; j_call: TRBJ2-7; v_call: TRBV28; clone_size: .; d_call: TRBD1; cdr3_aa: CASTTGQALYAYEQYF
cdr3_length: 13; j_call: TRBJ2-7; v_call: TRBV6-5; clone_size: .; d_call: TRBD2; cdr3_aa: CASRGAGGYEQYF
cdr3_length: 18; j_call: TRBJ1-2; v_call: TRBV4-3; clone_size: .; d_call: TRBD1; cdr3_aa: CASSRAFKSGQPNYGYTF
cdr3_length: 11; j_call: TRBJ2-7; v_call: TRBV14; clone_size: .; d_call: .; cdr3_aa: CASNGVHEQYF